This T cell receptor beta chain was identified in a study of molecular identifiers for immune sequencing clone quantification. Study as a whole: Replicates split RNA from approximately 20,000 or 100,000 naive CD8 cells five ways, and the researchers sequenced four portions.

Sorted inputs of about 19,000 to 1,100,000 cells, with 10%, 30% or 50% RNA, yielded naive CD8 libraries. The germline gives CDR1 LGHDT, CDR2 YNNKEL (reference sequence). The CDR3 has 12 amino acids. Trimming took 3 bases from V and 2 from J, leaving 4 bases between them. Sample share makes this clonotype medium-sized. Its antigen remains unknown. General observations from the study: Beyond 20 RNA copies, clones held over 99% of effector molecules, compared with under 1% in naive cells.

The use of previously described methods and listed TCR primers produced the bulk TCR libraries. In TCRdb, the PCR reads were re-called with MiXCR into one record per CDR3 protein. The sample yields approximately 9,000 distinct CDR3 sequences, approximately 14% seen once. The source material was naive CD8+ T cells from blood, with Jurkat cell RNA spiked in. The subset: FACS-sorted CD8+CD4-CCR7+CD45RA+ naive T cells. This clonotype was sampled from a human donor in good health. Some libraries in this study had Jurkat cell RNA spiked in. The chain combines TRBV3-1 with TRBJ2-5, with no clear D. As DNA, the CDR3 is TGTGCCAGCAGCCACGAACAAGAGACCCAGTACTTC. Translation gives CASSHEQETQYF.